The 10 T cell receptor beta chains below come from one sample, sequenced in a study of blood T cell repertoires in COVID-19. Assay: immunoSEQ multiplex PCR; the TCRdb copy retains only in-frame clones and omits some. This sample has tens of thousands of clones; more than 75% occur once, and the top ten carry approximately 15%. Sample: peripheral blood. Receptors were obtained from a man in his 70s with acute or convalescent COVID-19.

V is TRBV3-1 (or the pseudogene TRBV3-2) and J is TRBJ2-5; TRBD1 agrees at 9 bases. Germline V CDR1 and CDR2: LGHDT, YNNKEL (reference sequence). This CDR3 is 14 amino acids long. Trimming at V came to 4 bases and at J to 5 bases, leaving 5 bases not matched to a gene. The CDR3 bases are TGTGCCAGCAGCCGCGGGACAGGGTCCGAGACCCAGTACTTC. This encodes CASSRGTGSETQYF.

The chain recombines TRBV15 with TRBJ1-5; D remains unclear. The CDR3 consists of 14 residues. Germline loops: CDR1 LNHNV, CDR2 YYDKDF (reference sequence). The V gene lost 7 bases and the J gene lost 5 bases, with 15 bases spanning the gap. CDR3 nucleotides: TGTGCCACCATGCGTGAGGTTCATGATCAGCCCCAGCATTTT. Amino acids: CATMREVHDQPQHF.

The rearrangement links TRBV7-2 to TRBJ1-2; maybe TRBD1 (5 bases). Trimming left V 1 base short and J 4 bases short, with 13 bases between. The CDR3 contains 15 residues. The germline gives CDR1 SGHTA, CDR2 FQGNSA. The CDR3 protein is CASSLGDSLGYGYTF. The CDR3 DNA reads as TGTGCCAGCAGCTTAGGTGACAGCTTGGGCTATGGCTACACCTTC. Together with reference TRBV7-2 and TRBJ1-2, the CDR3 gives the full variable domain: GAGVSQSPSNKVTEKGKDVELRCDPISGHTALYWYRQSLGQGLEFLIYFQGNSAPDKSGLPSDRFSAERTGGSVSTLTIQRTQQEDSAVYLCASSLGDSLGYGYTFGSGTRLTVV.

The chain links TRBV18 to TRBJ1-4; D may be TRBD1 (5 bases). CDR3 length: 14 amino acids. Germline values: CDR1 KGHSH, CDR2 LQKENI. The V and J ends lost 3 bases and 4 bases respectively, with 9 bases between them. In DNA form, the CDR3 reads TGTGCCAGCTCACCGAGACAGCATAATGAAAAACTGTTTTTT. This sequence encodes CASSPRQHNEKLFF.

The gene calls are TRBV5-1 and TRBJ2-3, with 7 bases fitting TRBD2. The CDR3 runs to 17 residues. Germline assignment: CDR1 SGHRS and CDR2 YFSETQ. Trimming took 2 bases from V and 2 from J; bases not matched to a gene: 11. The CDR3 nucleotides read TGCGCCAGCAGCTTTGGACCCATAGGGACTACCACAGATACGCAGTATTTT. Its protein product is CASSFGPIGTTTDTQYF.

The CDR3 reads CASSLGGPSNQPQHF. In DNA form, the CDR3 reads TGTGCCAGCAGCTTAGGGGGGCCTAGCAATCAGCCCCAGCATTTT. This chain connects TRBV7-8 to TRBJ1-5; tentative D call: TRBD1 (6 bases). CDR1 and CDR2 (germline): SGHVS, FQNEAQ. V was clipped by 1 base and J by 0 bases, with 7 bases between them. The CDR3 runs to 15 residues.

The rearrangement links TRBV10-2 to TRBJ1-2; a weak D match, TRBD1 (6 bases). Deletions cut 0 bases from V and 3 bases from J, with 11 bases between. The CDR3 sequence is 15 residues long. Germline assignment: CDR1 WSHSY and CDR2 SAAADI. The CDR3 loop reads CASSESSQGYYGYTF. The CDR3 bases are TGCGCCAGCAGTGAGTCGTCACAGGGTTACTATGGCTACACCTTC.

The V gene is TRBV19, the J gene TRBJ2-1; 11 bases align to TRBD2. Germline assignment: CDR1 LNHDA and CDR2 SQIVND (reference sequence). With V trimmed by 5 bases and J by 5 bases, 5 bases remained unmatched. The CDR3 consists of 15 residues. CDR3 in DNA: TGTGCCAGTAGTCTGATGACTAGCGGGGACAATGAGCAGTTCTTC. This encodes CASSLMTSGDNEQFF. The full variable domain, rest sourced from reference TRBV19 and TRBJ2-1, is DGGITQSPKYLFRKEGQNVTLSCEQNLNHDAMYWYRQDPGQGLRLIYYSQIVNDFQKGDIAEGYSVSREKKESFPLTVTSAQKNPTAFYLCASSLMTSGDNEQFFGPGTRLTVL.

Only one count was recorded for this clone. V gene TRBV27 combines with J gene TRBJ2-2, with TRBD1 matching 7 bases. Germline V gives CDR1 MNHEY, CDR2 SMNVEV (reference sequence). There are 16 residues in the CDR3. The J segment lost 3 bases and the V segment lost 7 bases, leaving 11 bases of the junction unmatched. The CDR3 protein is CASTPSGQFHTGELFF. The CDR3, as DNA: TGTGCCAGCACTCCCTCGGGACAGTTCCACACCGGGGAGCTGTTTTTT.

This sequence joins TRBV7-2 and TRBJ2-5; D is possibly TRBD2 (5 bases). Germline V gene data show CDR1 as SGHTA and CDR2 as FQGNSA. The V and J ends lost 5 bases and 5 bases respectively, with 12 bases between them. This CDR3 has 13 amino acids. The CDR3 is CASSPQRAETQYF. CDR3 nucleotides: TGTGCCAGCAGCCCCCAGAGGGCCGAGACCCAGTACTTC. Full variable domain (outside the CDR3, taken from reference TRBV7-2 and TRBJ2-5): GAGVSQSPSNKVTEKGKDVELRCDPISGHTALYWYRQSLGQGLEFLIYFQGNSAPDKSGLPSDRFSAERTGGSVSTLTIQRTQQEDSAVYLCASSPQRAETQYFGPGTRLLVL.